The 17 T cell receptor beta chains below come from one sample, sequenced in a study of Graves' ophthalmopathy and Graves' hyperthyroidism. Using RNA transcripts, the TCR beta CDR3 regions were amplified. RT-PCR in the first round used HTBI primers; a second-round multiplex PCR followed. MiXCR was run by TCRdb on the multiplex PCR reads, yielding one entry per CDR3 protein. The table has more than 550,000 distinct CDR3 sequences, roughly 41% seen once. Sequencing was carried out using peripheral blood. The origin of the receptors is an adult man with Graves' ophthalmopathy.

In regard to this clonotype: A read error is possible here, since a much larger clone lies one base away. This chain uses TRBV10-3 with TRBJ1-5, with D maybe TRBD1 (6 bases). The CDR3 is 15 residues long. Germline V lookup: CDR1 ENHRY, CDR2 SYGVKD. The CDR3 sequence is CATSESGGGNQPQHF. The DNA of the CDR3 is TGTGCCACCAGTGAGTCCGGGGGCGGCAATCAGCCCCAGCATTTT.

The sample holds a few counts of this clonotype. J is TRBJ2-7 and V is TRBV5-5, with 8 bases identical to TRBD1. Unmatched junction bases numbered 12, after V lost 4 bases and J lost 6 bases. The CDR3 sequence is 15 residues long. Germline CDR1 is SGHKS and CDR2 is YYEKEE (reference sequence). The CDR3 spells CASSLRTGRYFEQYF. In DNA form, the CDR3 reads TGTGCCAGCAGCCTGCGGACAGGGAGGTACTTCGAGCAGTACTTC.

Concerning this clonotype: This clone may be a read error of a much larger clone one base away. The chain couples TRBV2 to TRBJ1-5, with 10 bases identical to TRBD1. CDR1 is SNHLY, CDR2 FYNNEI, per germline. V lost 8 bases, J lost 1 base, and 5 bases stayed unmatched. The CDR3 covers 15 residues. CDR3 loop: CASGGQGISNQPQHF. CDR3 coding DNA: TGTGCCAGCGGGGGACAGGGGATCAGCAATCAGCCCCAGCATTTT.

The chain links TRBV20-1 to TRBJ1-1; no clear D gene. CDR3 length: 14 residues. V dropped 2 bases and J dropped 6 bases, with 16 bases sitting between them. Germline V gene data show CDR1 as DFQATT and CDR2 as SNEGSKA (reference sequence). The CDR3: CSARLTAFAAEAFF. The DNA for the CDR3 is TGCAGTGCTAGACTAACAGCTTTTGCCGCTGAAGCTTTCTTT.

This clonotype was detected ten times or more. This rearrangement joins TRBV29-1 to TRBJ1-1; 8 bases are a match to TRBD1. The CDR3 is made up of 14 amino acids. Trimming removed 7 bases from V and 1 base from J; junction bases left unmatched: 8. Germline CDR1 is SQVTM and CDR2 is ANQGSEA. The CDR3 spells CSAKTGAGNTEAFF. CDR3 coding DNA: TGCAGCGCCAAGACAGGGGCCGGGAACACTGAAGCTTTCTTT.

In this sample, this clonotype turned up a few times. The V gene is TRBV6-5, the J gene TRBJ2-2; the D gene is possibly TRBD1 (5 bases). The CDR3 runs to 15 residues. V was clipped by 10 bases and J by 3 bases, with 18 bases between them. Looked up from germline, CDR1 is MNHEY and CDR2 is SVGAGI. The DNA of the CDR3 is TGTGCCACACAGTATAAGGGGTCGGACACCGGGGAGCTGTTTTTT. This sequence encodes CATQYKGSDTGELFF.

The sample holds a few counts of this clonotype. The chain links TRBV19 to TRBJ2-3; 7 bases are shared with TRBD1. This CDR3 spans 18 amino acids. The V segment lost 5 bases and the J segment 1 base; nucleotides outside the gene matches: 15. Germline-derived CDR1 and CDR2 are LNHDA and SQIVND (reference sequence). The CDR3 bases are TGTGCCAGTAGTCCCTCCATGGGCAGGGGGTATGGCACAGATACGCAGTATTTT. As protein: CASSPSMGRGYGTDTQYF.

This clonotype was recorded many times. This sequence joins TRBV15 and TRBJ2-7, with 7 bases matching TRBD1. Trimming cost V 4 bases and J 6 bases; bases outside gene matches: 9. CDR3 size: 14 residues. Germline CDR1 is LNHNV and CDR2 is YYDKDF (reference sequence). CDR3 sequence reads: CATSKRVGGFEQYF. Written as DNA, the CDR3 is TGTGCCACCAGCAAAAGGGTAGGGGGCTTCGAGCAGTACTTC.

As regards this clonotype: The final CDR3 position lacks the conserved phenylalanine or tryptophan, pointing to a likely read error. The chain employs TRBV19 and TRBJ1-2; a weak D match, TRBD1 (5 bases). The germline V gene has CDR1 LNHDA and CDR2 SQIVND (reference sequence). Deletions cut 7 bases from V and 5 bases from J, with 17 bases between. CDR3 length: 14 amino acids. CDR3 in amino acids: CASNLKDIKYGYTL. The CDR3 nucleotides are TGTGCCAGTAATCTCAAGGACATAAAGTATGGCTACACCCTC.

Comment on this clonotype: A much larger clone lies one base from this, so it may be a read error. V is TRBV10-3 and J is TRBJ1-4; D is perhaps TRBD1 (5 bases). This CDR3 comprises 13 residues. Germline CDR1 is ENHRY and CDR2 is SYGVKD. V was trimmed by 10 bases and J by 1 base, leaving 10 bases between them. The CDR3, as DNA: TGTGCCACCAGGGATGTAACTAATGAAAAACTGTTTTTT. This encodes CATRDVTNEKLFF.

This clonotype was counted many times. The rearrangement uses TRBV12-5 and TRBJ1-1; tentatively, D is TRBD1 (5 bases). V was cut by 1 base and J by 1 base, with 13 bases left in between. Germline CDR1 LGHNT, CDR2 FRNRAP. The CDR3 consists of 16 residues. CDR3 residues: CASGLAPRGGNTEAFF. The CDR3 DNA is TGTGCTAGTGGTTTGGCGCCACGCGGGGGGAACACTGAAGCTTTCTTT. Looking up the rest from reference TRBV12-5 and TRBJ1-1 gives the full variable domain: DARVTQTPRHKVTEMGQEVTMRCQPILGHNTVFWYRQTMMQGLELLAYFRNRAPLDDSGMPKDRFSAEMPDATLATLKIQPSEPRDSAVYFCASGLAPRGGNTEAFFGQGTRLTVV.

As regards this clonotype: Possible read error: a much larger clone is one base away. In nucleotides, the CDR3 is TGTGCCAGCAGGCTGACGGCCTACGAGCAGTACTTC. Translation: CASRLTAYEQYF. The genes are TRBV2 and TRBJ2-7; D is undetermined. Trimming removed 6 bases at V and 2 bases at J, with 8 bases between. The CDR3 totals 12 residues. Per germline, CDR1 SNHLY and CDR2 FYNNEI. The complete variable domain, with remaining parts taken from reference TRBV2 and TRBJ2-7, reads EPEVTQTPSHQVTQMGQEVILRCVPISNHLYFYWYRQILGQKVEFLVSFYNNEISEKSEIFDDQFSVERPDGSNFTLKIRSTKLEDSAMYFCASRLTAYEQYFGPGTRLTVT.

This clonotype was seen repeatedly, ten times or more. The V call is TRBV25-1, the J call TRBJ1-1, with D possibly being TRBD1 (6 bases). Trimming stripped 3 bases from V and 3 bases from J, with 14 bases between. The CDR3 length is 15 residues. CDR1 and CDR2 from the germline V gene are MGHDK and SYGVNS. Here the CDR3 reads CASSDGGRGDTEAFF. The CDR3 DNA follows: TGTGCCAGCAGTGATGGGGGCAGGGGAGACACTGAAGCTTTCTTT. Variable domain in full (rest from reference TRBV25-1 and TRBJ1-1): EADIYQTPRYLVIGTGKKITLECSQTMGHDKMYWYQQDPGMELHLIHYSYGVNSTEKGDLSSESTVSRIRTEHFPLTLESARPSHTSQYLCASSDGGRGDTEAFFGQGTRLTVV.

The chain has TRBV7-8 and TRBJ2-3; D unresolved. V was cut by 5 bases and J by 6 bases, with 15 bases left in between. Germline V gene lookup returns CDR1 SGHVS and CDR2 FQNEAQ. The CDR3 extends over 14 amino acids. CDR3 DNA: TGTGCCAGCAGCCCGCTCAACACGGCCGATACGCAGTATTTT. This translates into CASSPLNTADTQYF.

A word on this clonotype: A much larger clone is a single base away; this may be a read error. V usage is TRBV20-1 and J usage is TRBJ1-6, with D possibly being TRBD1 (6 bases). Trimming took off 3 bases at V and 9 bases at J, with 18 bases between the two ends. Per germline, CDR1 DFQATT and CDR2 SNEGSKA (reference sequence). The CDR3 extends over 15 amino acids. The CDR3 reads CSASDESQGSSPLHF. CDR3 sequence (DNA): TGCAGTGCTAGTGATGAATCACAGGGTAGTTCACCCCTCCACTTT.

About this clonotype itself: This may be a read error, as it is one base from a much larger clone. The V gene is TRBV12-3 or TRBV12-4, the J gene TRBJ1-4, with no clear D. The CDR3 spans 14 residues. The CDR3 region has the DNA TGTGCCGGCAGTACAGACCCGGTTAATGAAAAACTGTTTTTT. This encodes CAGSTDPVNEKLFF.

This clonotype was seen more than once but under ten times. The gene calls are TRBV29-1 and TRBJ2-7; 8 nucleotides align to TRBD1. The J call may be mistaken, given a closer DNA end match to TRBJ2-1. Per the germline V gene, CDR1 is SQVTM and CDR2 is ANQGSEA. This CDR3 is built from 14 residues. CDR3 protein: CSVVSRGLYNEQFF. DNA of the CDR3: TGCAGCGTTGTGAGCAGGGGGCTATACAATGAGCAGTTCTTC.